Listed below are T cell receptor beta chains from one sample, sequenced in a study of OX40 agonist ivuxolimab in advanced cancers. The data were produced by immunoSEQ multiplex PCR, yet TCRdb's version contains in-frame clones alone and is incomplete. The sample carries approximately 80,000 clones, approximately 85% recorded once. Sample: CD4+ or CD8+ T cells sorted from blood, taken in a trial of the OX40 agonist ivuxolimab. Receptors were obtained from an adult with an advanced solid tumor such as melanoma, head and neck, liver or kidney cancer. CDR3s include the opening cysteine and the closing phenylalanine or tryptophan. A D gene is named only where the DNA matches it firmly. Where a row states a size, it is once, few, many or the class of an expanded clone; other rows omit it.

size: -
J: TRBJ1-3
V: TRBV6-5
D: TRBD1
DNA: TGTGCCAGCAGTTACCAGGGACAGGGGGAGACCATATATTTT
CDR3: CASSYQGQGETIYF

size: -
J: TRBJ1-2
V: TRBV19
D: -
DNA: TGTGCCAGTAGTATAACTATCCAGGCTGGAGGCTACACCTTC
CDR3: CASSITIQAGGYTF

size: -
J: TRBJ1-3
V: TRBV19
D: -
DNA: TGTGCCAGTAGTATAAGGGATGCTGGAAACACCATATATTTT
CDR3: CASSIRDAGNTIYF

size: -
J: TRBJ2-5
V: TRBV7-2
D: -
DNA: TGTGCCAGCAGCTTATCTTGGGTTGGAGCCCAGTACTTC
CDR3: CASSLSWVGAQYF

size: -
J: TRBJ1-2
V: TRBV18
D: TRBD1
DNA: TGTGCCAGCTCCCCGAACGACAGGGATTATGGCTACACCTTC
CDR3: CASSPNDRDYGYTF

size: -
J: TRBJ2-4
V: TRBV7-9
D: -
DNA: TGTGCCAGCAGCCGGGGGCCCGGTTGGAACATTCAGTACTTC
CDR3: CASSRGPGWNIQYF

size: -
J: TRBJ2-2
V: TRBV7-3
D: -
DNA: TGTGCCAGCAGCTTCTCCTCCGGGGGCACCGGGGAGCTGTTTTTT
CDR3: CASSFSSGGTGELFF

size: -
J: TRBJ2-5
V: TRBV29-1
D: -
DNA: TGCAGCGTTCAGACAGGCGCGGGGGAGACCCAGTACTTC
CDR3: CSVQTGAGETQYF

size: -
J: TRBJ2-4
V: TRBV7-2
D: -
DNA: TGTGCCAGCCAGGGGTTCCTCTCAAACATTCAGTACTTC
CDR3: CASQGFLSNIQYF

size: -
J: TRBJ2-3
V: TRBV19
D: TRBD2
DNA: TGTGCCAGTAGTATAGTCACTAGCGGGGCCAATACGCAGTATTTT
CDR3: CASSIVTSGANTQYF

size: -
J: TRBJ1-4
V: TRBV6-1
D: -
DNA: TGTGCCAGCACTATGGGGGACTTTAATGAAAAACTGTTTTTT
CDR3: CASTMGDFNEKLFF

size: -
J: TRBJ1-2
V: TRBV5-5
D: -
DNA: TGTGCCAGCAGCTTGCCAGGAGCTAACTATGGCTACACCTTC
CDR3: CASSLPGANYGYTF

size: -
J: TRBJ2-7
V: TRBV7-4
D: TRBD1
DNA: TGTGCCAGCTGCAGACAGGGTATCCACGAGCAGTACTTC
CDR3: CASCRQGIHEQYF

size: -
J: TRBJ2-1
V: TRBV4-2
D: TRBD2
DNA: TGTGCCAGCAGCCAAGCTCTTGACCGGCGGGGGGCCGAGGTTCGCTACAATGAGCAGTTCTTC
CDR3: CASSQALDRRGAEVRYNEQFF

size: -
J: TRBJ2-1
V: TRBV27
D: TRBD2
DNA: TGTGCCAGCAGTCTCGGGACTAGCGGGGGGTCACGGTACAATGAGCAGTTCTTC
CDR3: CASSLGTSGGSRYNEQFF

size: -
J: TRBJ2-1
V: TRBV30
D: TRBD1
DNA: TGTGCCTGCCCCTCAGGGGGCTCCTACAATGAGCAGTTCTTC
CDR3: CACPSGGSYNEQFF

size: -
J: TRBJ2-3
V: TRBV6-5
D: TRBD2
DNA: TGTGCCAGCAGCCAGACTAGCGGGGGAGGACACACGCAGTATTTT
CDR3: CASSQTSGGGHTQYF

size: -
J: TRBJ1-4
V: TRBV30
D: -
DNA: TGTGCCTGGGGGAGGACATATATTAATGAAAAACTGTTTTTT
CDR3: CAWGRTYINEKLFF

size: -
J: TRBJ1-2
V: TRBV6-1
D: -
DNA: TGTGCCAGCAGTGAATTGAGGGATGGTGGCTACACCTTC
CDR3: CASSELRDGGYTF

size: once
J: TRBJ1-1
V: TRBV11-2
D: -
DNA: TGTGCCAGCATCCCTCGCGGGGCCCGCTGGATGAACACTGAAGCTTTCTTT
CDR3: CASIPRGARWMNTEAFF

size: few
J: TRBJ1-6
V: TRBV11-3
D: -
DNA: TGTGCCAGCAGCTTAGGGCAGAATAATTCACCCCTCCACTTT
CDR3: CASSLGQNNSPLHF

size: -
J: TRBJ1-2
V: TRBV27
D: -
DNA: TGTGCCAGCAGTCCCGCGGACATTCCGGGGTATGGCTACACCTTC
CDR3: CASSPADIPGYGYTF

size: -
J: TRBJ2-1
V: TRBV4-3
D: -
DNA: TGCGCCAGCAGCCAAGAGTGGTCCGGATTCTACAATGAGCAGTTCTTC
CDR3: CASSQEWSGFYNEQFF

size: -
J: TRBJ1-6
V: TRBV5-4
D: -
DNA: TGTGCCAGCAGCTTGTACAGTATGAGTTCACCCCTCCACTTT
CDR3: CASSLYSMSSPLHF

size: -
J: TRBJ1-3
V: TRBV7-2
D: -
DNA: TGTGCCAGCAGCCCCCAGGCGGGTCTCGGAAACACCATATATTTT
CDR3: CASSPQAGLGNTIYF

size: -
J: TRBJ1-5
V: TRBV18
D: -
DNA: TGTGCCAGCTCAAGCCTTAGGGATCAGCCCCAGCATTTT
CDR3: CASSSLRDQPQHF

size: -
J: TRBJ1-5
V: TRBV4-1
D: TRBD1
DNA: TGCGCCAGCAGCCAAGGGACAGGGGATTATCAGCCCCAGCATTTT
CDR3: CASSQGTGDYQPQHF

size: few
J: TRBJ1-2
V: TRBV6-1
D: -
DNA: TGTGCCAGCAGTGAAGCAGGGGGGGGCTATGGCTACACCTTC
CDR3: CASSEAGGGYGYTF

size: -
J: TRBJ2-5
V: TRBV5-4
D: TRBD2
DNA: TGTGCCAGCAGCCCCTCCCCTAGCGGGGGGAACCAAGAGACCCAGTACTTC
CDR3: CASSPSPSGGNQETQYF

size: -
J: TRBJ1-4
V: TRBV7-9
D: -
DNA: TGTGCCAGCAGCTTAGCAGGGAGAAAAACTAATGAAAAACTGTTTTTT
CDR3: CASSLAGRKTNEKLFF

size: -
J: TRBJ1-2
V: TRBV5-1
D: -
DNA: TGCGCCAGCACCGGGGGGGGCATGTCCTCTGGCTACACCTTC
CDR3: CASTGGGMSSGYTF

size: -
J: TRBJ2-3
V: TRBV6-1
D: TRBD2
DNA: TGTGCCAGCAGTGAAGTGGGCGGGGGGAGAGGGACAGATACGCAGTATTTT
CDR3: CASSEVGGGRGTDTQYF

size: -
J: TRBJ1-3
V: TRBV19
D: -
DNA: TGTGCCAGTAGTCAGGGCCTTGGAAACACCATATATTTT
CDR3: CASSQGLGNTIYF

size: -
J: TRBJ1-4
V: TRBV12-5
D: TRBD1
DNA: TGTGCTAGTGGCCTGGGACAGGGGGAAAAACTGTTTTTT
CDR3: CASGLGQGEKLFF

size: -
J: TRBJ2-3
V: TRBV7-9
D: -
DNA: TGTGCCAGCAGCCGGCCGGGTGGGGGTAGCACAGATACGCAGTATTTT
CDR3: CASSRPGGGSTDTQYF

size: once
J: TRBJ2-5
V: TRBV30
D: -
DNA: TGTGCCGAGGCGCGGGACAGACAAGAGACCCAGTACTTC
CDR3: CAEARDRQETQYF

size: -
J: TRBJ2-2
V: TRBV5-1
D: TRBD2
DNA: TGCGCCAGCAGCTTGGCTGGTAGCGGGGGCTCTACTTTGGCCGGGGAGCTGTTTTTT
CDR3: CASSLAGSGGSTLAGELFF

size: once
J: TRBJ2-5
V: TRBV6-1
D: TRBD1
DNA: TGTGCCAGCAGGCAGGGACAGGGAGAGACCCAGTACTTC
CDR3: CASRQGQGETQYF

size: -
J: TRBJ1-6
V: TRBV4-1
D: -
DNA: TGCGCCAGCAGCCAAGATCGAAGTCAGGGTACTGCTAATTCACCCCTCCACTTT
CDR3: CASSQDRSQGTANSPLHF

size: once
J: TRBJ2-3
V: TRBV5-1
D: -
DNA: TGCGCCAGCAGCCGAAGGTCTGGCGGGGTCACCAGAGATACGCAGTATTTT
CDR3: CASSRRSGGVTRDTQYF

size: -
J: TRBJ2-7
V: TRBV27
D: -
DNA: TGTGCCAGCAAAATGGGCGCTTCCTACGAGCAGTACTTC
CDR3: CASKMGASYEQYF

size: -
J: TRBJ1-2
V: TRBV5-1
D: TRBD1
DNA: TGCGCCAGCAGCTTGGTGGGACAGGAGGATGGCTACACCTTC
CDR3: CASSLVGQEDGYTF

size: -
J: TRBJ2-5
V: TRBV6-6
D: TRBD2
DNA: TGTGCCAGCAGTACAGGAAAGCGGGGGGGCGGAGAGACCCAGTACTTC
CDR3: CASSTGKRGGGETQYF

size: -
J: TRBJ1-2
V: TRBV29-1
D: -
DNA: TGCAGCGTTGAGGGCAGGGAGGCAAGAGGCTACACCTTC
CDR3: CSVEGREARGYTF

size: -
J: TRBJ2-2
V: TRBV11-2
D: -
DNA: TGTGCCAGCAGTTCGAGGGGGGATTTGAACACCGGGGAGCTGTTTTTT
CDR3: CASSSRGDLNTGELFF

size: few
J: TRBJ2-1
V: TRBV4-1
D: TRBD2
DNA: TGCGCCAGCAGCCAAGATTGGGGCGGGGGGACCTACAATGAGCAGTTCTTC
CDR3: CASSQDWGGGTYNEQFF

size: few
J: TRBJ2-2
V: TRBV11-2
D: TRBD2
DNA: TGTGCCAGCAGCCCTAGCGGGGGTAGGCCCGGGGAGCTGTTTTTT
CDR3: CASSPSGGRPGELFF

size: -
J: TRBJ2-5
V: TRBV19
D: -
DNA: TGTGCCAGTAGCGACCCAAGGGGAGAGACCCAGTACTTC
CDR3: CASSDPRGETQYF

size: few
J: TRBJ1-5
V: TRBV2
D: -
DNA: TGTGCCAGCAGTGAAGATGGGACAAATAGCAATCAGCCCCAGCATTTT
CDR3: CASSEDGTNSNQPQHF

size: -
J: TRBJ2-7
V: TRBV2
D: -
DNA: TGTGCCAGCAGCCCCGGGAACTCCTACGAGCAGTACTTC
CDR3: CASSPGNSYEQYF

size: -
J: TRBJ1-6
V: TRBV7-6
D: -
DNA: TGTGCCAGCAGCAGGGATCGGGATAATTCACCCCTCCACTTT
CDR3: CASSRDRDNSPLHF

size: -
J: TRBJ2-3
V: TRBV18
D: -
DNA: TGTGCCAGCTCGCCCCCTAGCACAGATACGCAGTATTTT
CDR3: CASSPPSTDTQYF

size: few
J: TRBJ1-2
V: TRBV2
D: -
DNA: TGTGCCAGCAGTGGGGACTATGGCTACACCTTC
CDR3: CASSGDYGYTF

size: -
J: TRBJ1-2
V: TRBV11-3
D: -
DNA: TGTGCCAGCAGCCTTGGTCGTAACTATGGCTACACCTTC
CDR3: CASSLGRNYGYTF

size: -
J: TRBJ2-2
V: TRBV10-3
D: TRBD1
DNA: TGTGCCATCAGCTCTTCTCCAGGGGGGAACACCGGGGAGCTGTTTTTT
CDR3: CAISSSPGGNTGELFF